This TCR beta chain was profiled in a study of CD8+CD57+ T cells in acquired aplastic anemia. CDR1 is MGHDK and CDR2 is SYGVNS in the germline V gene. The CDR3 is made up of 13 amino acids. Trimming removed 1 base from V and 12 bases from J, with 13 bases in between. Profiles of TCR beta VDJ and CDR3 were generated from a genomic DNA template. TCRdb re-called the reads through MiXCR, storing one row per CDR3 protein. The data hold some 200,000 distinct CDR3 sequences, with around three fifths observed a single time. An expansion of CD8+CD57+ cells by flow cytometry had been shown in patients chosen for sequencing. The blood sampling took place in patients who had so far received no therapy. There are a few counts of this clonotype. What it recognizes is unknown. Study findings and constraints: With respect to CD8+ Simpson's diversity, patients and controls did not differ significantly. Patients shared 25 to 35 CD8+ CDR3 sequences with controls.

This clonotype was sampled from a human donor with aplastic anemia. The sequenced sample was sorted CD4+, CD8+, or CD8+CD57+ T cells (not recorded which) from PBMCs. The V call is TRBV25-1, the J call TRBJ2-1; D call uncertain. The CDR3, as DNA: TGTGCCAGCAGTGAATCCGCACACGGAACGCAGTTCTTC. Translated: CASSESAHGTQFF.